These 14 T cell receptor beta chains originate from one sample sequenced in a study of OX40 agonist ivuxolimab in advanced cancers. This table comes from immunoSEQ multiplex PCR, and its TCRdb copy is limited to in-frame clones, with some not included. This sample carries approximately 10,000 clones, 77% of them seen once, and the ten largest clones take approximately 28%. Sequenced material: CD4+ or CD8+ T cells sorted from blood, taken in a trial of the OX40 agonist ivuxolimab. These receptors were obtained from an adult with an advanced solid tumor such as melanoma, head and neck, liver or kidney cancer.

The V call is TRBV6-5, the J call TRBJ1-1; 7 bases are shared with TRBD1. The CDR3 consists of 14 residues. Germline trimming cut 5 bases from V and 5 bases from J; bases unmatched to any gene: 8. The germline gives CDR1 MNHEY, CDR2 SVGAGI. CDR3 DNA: TGTGCCAGCAGTGGGTCAGGGGGGCGTACTGAAGCTTTCTTT. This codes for CASSGSGGRTEAFF.

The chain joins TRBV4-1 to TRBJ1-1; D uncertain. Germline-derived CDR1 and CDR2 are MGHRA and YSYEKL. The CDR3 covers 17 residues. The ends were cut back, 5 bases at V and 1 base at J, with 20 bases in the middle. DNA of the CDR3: TGCGCCAGCAGCAAAGGGCACCTCGGGGAGGGGAACACTGAAGCTTTCTTT. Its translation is CASSKGHLGEGNTEAFF.

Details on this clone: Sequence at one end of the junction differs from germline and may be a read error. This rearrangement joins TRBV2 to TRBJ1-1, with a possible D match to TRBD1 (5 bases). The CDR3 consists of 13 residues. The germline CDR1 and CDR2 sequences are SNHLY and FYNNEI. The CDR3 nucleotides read TGTGCCCGCAGTGGGGGGTGGGGGACTGAAGCTTTCTTT. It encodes CARSGGWGTEAFF.

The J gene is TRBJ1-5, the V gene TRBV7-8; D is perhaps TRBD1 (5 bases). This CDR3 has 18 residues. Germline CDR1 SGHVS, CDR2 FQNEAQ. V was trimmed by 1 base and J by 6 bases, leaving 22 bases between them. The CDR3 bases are TGTGCCAGCAGCTTAGGAGTATCTCTATTAACTGGGGGTCAGCCCCAGCATTTT. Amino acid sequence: CASSLGVSLLTGGQPQHF.

The chain's CDR3 is CASSQSTGATEAFF. CDR3 nucleotides: TGCGCCAGCAGCCAATCGACAGGGGCCACTGAAGCTTTCTTT. The chain recombines TRBV4-1 with TRBJ1-1, with 8 bases lining up with TRBD1. J was trimmed by 4 bases and V by 2 bases; bases with no gene match: 3. The CDR3 consists of 14 residues. CDR1 is MGHRA, CDR2 YSYEKL, per germline.

The CDR3, as DNA: TGTGCCGCCCGGGCTGTCAACAATGAGCAGTTCTTC. Translating gives CAARAVNNEQFF. The chain links TRBV2 to TRBJ2-1; D gene uncertain. This CDR3 has 12 amino acids. Trimming removed 11 bases at V and 5 bases at J, with 13 bases between. Germline V gene lookup returns CDR1 SNHLY and CDR2 FYNNEI.

The CDR3 DNA sequence: TGTGCCAGCAGCGACGGGACAGGGGGTAACGAGCAGTACTTC. Its protein product is CASSDGTGGNEQYF. The chain has TRBV9 and TRBJ2-7; 11 nucleotides agree with TRBD1. J was trimmed by 5 bases and V by 3 bases; bases with no gene match: 4. The CDR3 extends over 14 amino acids. CDR1 and CDR2 (germline): SGDLS, YYNGEE.

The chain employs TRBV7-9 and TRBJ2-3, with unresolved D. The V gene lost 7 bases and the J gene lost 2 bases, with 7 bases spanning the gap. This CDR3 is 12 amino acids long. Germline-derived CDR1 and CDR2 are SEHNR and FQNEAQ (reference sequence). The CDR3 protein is CASTRDTDTQYF. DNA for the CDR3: TGTGCCAGCACTAGGGACACAGATACGCAGTATTTT.

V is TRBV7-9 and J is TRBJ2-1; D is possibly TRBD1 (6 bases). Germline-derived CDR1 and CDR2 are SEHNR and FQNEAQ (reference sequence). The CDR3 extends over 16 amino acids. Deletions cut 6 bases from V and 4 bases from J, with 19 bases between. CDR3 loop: CASSWDTPYGYNEQFF. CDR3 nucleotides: TGTGCCAGCAGTTGGGACACTCCCTATGGGTACAATGAGCAGTTCTTC.

CDR3 region: CASSLIHNTEAFF. CDR3 bases: TGTGCCAGCAGTTTAATTCACAACACTGAAGCTTTCTTT. This rearrangement joins TRBV28 to TRBJ1-1; D is uncertain. Looked up from germline, CDR1 is MDHEN and CDR2 is SYDVKM. V was clipped by 2 bases and J by 2 bases, with 6 bases between them. The CDR3 has 13 amino acids.

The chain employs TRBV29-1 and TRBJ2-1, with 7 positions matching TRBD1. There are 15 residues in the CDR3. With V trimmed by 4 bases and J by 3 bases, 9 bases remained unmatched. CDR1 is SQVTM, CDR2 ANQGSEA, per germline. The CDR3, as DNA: TGCAGCGTTGCAGGGGGAGAACCCCTCTACAATGAGCAGTTCTTC. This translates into CSVAGGEPLYNEQFF.

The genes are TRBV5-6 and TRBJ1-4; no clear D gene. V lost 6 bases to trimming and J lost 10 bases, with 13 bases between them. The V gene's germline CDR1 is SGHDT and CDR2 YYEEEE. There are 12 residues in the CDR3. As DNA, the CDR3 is TGTGCCAGCACCCAAGTCCGGGTAAAACTGTTTTTT. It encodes CASTQVRVKLFF.

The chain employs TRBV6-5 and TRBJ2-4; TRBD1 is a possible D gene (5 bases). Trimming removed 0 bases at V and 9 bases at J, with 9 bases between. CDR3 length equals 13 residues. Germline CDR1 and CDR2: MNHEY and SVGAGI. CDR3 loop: CASSYSGASIQYF. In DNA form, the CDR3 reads TGTGCCAGCAGTTACTCAGGGGCGTCCATTCAGTACTTC.

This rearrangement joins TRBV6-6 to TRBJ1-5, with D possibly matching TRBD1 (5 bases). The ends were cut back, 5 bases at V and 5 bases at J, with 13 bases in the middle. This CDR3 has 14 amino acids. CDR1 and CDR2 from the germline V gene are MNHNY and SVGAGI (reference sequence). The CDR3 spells CASSQAGTYQPQHF. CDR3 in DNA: TGTGCCAGCAGTCAAGCCGGGACCTATCAGCCCCAGCATTTT.